Following are 17 T cell receptor beta chains from one sample sequenced in a study of human thymus T cells. Thymus was obtained from resections taken during corrective heart surgery. Assay used: immunoSEQ multiplex PCR; TCRdb lists only in-frame clones, some missing. The table shows some 120,000 clones, with around 94% occurring only once. The material sequenced was thymus tissue. The source is a boy in the first two years of life with a congenital heart defect but otherwise immunologically healthy.

CDR3: CASSISGSQNTEAFF. The DNA for the CDR3 is TGTGCCAGTAGTATTAGCGGCAGCCAGAACACTGAAGCTTTCTTT. The genes are TRBV19 and TRBJ1-1; no reliable D call. The CDR3 spans 15 residues. Germline lookup yields CDR1 LNHDA and CDR2 SQIVND (reference sequence). Trimming stripped 3 bases from V and 1 base from J, with 12 bases between. Looking up the rest from reference TRBV19 and TRBJ1-1 gives the full variable domain: DGGITQSPKYLFRKEGQNVTLSCEQNLNHDAMYWYRQDPGQGLRLIYYSQIVNDFQKGDIAEGYSVSREKKESFPLTVTSAQKNPTAFYLCASSISGSQNTEAFFGQGTRLTVV.

The chain joins TRBV21-1 to TRBJ1-5; the listed D gene, TRBD1, was not tested against the DNA. TRBV21-1 is classified as a pseudogene. CDR3 length: 12 residues. This CDR3 is CAKQGGTQPQHF. DNA for the CDR3: TGTGCCAAACAGGGGGGGACTCAGCCCCAGCATTTT.

This sequence joins TRBV28 and TRBJ2-3, with 7 nucleotides matching TRBD1. Trimming removed 5 bases from V and 3 bases from J; junction bases left unmatched: 8. Germline CDR1 is MDHEN and CDR2 is SYDVKM. The CDR3 has 15 amino acids. This chain's CDR3 is CASSERQGQTDTQYF. In DNA, the CDR3 is TGTGCCAGCAGTGAACGACAGGGACAGACAGATACGCAGTATTTT.

This clone was recorded only once. The CDR3 DNA is TGTGCCAGCAGCTTAGACCATCGGCTTGAAGCTTTCTTT. It codes for CASSLDHRLEAFF. J is TRBJ1-1 and V is TRBV7-2; D is uncertain. This CDR3 contains 13 residues. From germline, CDR1 is SGHTA and CDR2 FQGNSA. Trimming shortened V by 1 base and J by 7 bases, and 10 bases separated the two germline ends.

The V and J genes are TRBV21-1 and TRBJ2-3. TRBV21-1 is a pseudogene. There are 13 residues in the CDR3. CDR3 residues: CASHFGCTDTQYF. Written as DNA, the CDR3 is TGTGCCAGTCACTTTGGGTGCACAGATACGCAGTATTTT.

The CDR3 nucleotides are TGTGCCAGCAGTAAAAGGACACATAGCTCCTACGAGCAGTACTTC. As protein: CASSKRTHSSYEQYF. This chain uses TRBV6-1 with TRBJ2-7; D possibly corresponds to TRBD1 (5 bases). Germline V CDR1 and CDR2: MNHNS, SASEGT. The CDR3 has 15 amino acids. Deletions cut 5 bases from V and 0 bases from J, with 14 bases between.

The chain carries TRBV21-1 and TRBJ2-5; TRBD2 was called by the table and not checked on the DNA. TRBV21-1 is deemed a pseudogene. CDR3 size: 11 residues. CDR3: CAGTPLWTQYF. The CDR3 nucleotides read TGTGCCGGGACTCCTCTGTGGACCCAGTACTTC.

CDR3 residues: CASRRQGGIVNEKLFF. CDR3 nucleotides: TGTGCCAGCAGGCGACAGGGAGGAATTGTTAATGAAAAACTGTTTTTT. This sequence joins TRBV27 and TRBJ1-4; 7 bases map to TRBD1. The CDR3 runs 16 residues. J lost 4 bases, V lost 6 bases, and 11 bases had no gene match. In germline, CDR1 is MNHEY, CDR2 SMNVEV (reference sequence).

V and J are TRBV2 and TRBJ2-5, with no clear D. CDR3 length: 12 amino acids. Trimming shortened V by 1 base and J by 5 bases, and 5 bases separated the two germline ends. Germline V gene data show CDR1 as SNHLY and CDR2 as FYNNEI. CDR3 protein: CASSEVSETQYF. In DNA form, the CDR3 reads TGTGCCAGCAGTGAAGTCTCGGAGACCCAGTACTTC.

This clone was recorded once. The rearrangement links TRBV11-1 to TRBJ2-2; perhaps TRBD2 as D (6 bases). Trimming shortened V by 4 bases and J by 3 bases, and 21 bases separated the two germline ends. The CDR3 length is 18 residues. The germline CDR1 and CDR2 sequences are SGHAT and FQDESV (reference sequence). CDR3: CASSSFALTGEDTGELFF. The CDR3 DNA reads TGTGCCAGCAGCTCGTTCGCGCTGACGGGGGAGGACACCGGGGAGCTGTTTTTT.

This clone was counted a single time. The chain combines TRBV15 with TRBJ1-2, with D possibly being TRBD1 (6 bases). With 0 bases removed from V and 8 bases from J, the gap between germline ends came to 10 bases. The CDR3 has 13 residues. In germline, CDR1 is LNHNV, CDR2 YYDKDF (reference sequence). CDR3: CATSRDTGHGYTF. CDR3 sequence (DNA): TGTGCCACCAGCAGAGATACAGGGCACGGCTACACCTTC.

The genes are TRBV5-4 and TRBJ2-3, with TRBD2 matching 12 bases. This CDR3 is 18 amino acids long. Germline CDR1 reads SGHNT; CDR2 reads YYREEE (reference sequence). J gave up 1 base and V 1 base, and 7 bases lay outside the gene matches. The CDR3 reads CASSLRLAGGPRTDTQYF. DNA of the CDR3: TGTGCCAGCAGCTTGAGGCTAGCGGGGGGGCCCCGCACAGATACGCAGTATTTT.

As DNA, the CDR3 is TGTGCCAGCAGCAAAGCAGGGGGCCACACTGAAGCTTTCTTT. Translating it yields CASSKAGGHTEAFF. The chain has TRBV21-1 and TRBJ1-1; the DNA was not used to check the table's D call, TRBD1. TRBV21-1 is labeled a pseudogene. CDR3 length: 14 amino acids.

The rearrangement joins TRBV11-2 to TRBJ2-5; D unresolved. Germline lookup yields CDR1 SGHAT and CDR2 FQNNGV. V was cut by 6 bases and J by 5 bases, with 19 bases left in between. This CDR3 region has 15 residues. CDR3 amino acids: CASRDTDSPGETQYF. In nucleotides, the CDR3 is TGTGCCAGCAGGGATACAGACTCACCTGGGGAGACCCAGTACTTC.

The chain employs TRBV1 and TRBJ1-2; whether TRBD1, the table's D call, matches the DNA was not checked. TRBV1 represents a pseudogene. The CDR3 runs 17 residues. The CDR3 loop is CTSSPVDRENLDYGYTF. DNA of the CDR3: TGCACCAGCAGCCCGGTCGACAGGGAGAATTTGGACTATGGCTACACCTTC.

This CDR3 reads CASSEATSGGASYNEQFF. CDR3 bases: TGCGCCAGCAGTGAAGCCACTAGCGGGGGGGCATCCTACAATGAGCAGTTCTTC. The chain couples TRBV10-2 to TRBJ2-1; 13 bases line up with TRBD2. V lost 3 bases, J lost 1 base, and 6 bases stayed unmatched. Germline V lookup: CDR1 WSHSY, CDR2 SAAADI. The CDR3 is made up of 18 amino acids.

The genes are TRBV2 and TRBJ1-5, with D hard to call. The V and J ends lost 4 bases and 3 bases respectively, with 13 bases between them. The CDR3 totals 15 residues. Germline lookup yields CDR1 SNHLY and CDR2 FYNNEI. CDR3 sequence (DNA): TGTGCCAGCAGTGCGGGATTGCGGAACAATCAGCCCCAGCATTTT. Translating gives CASSAGLRNNQPQHF. Variable domain in full (rest from reference TRBV2 and TRBJ1-5): EPEVTQTPSHQVTQMGQEVILRCVPISNHLYFYWYRQILGQKVEFLVSFYNNEISEKSEIFDDQFSVERPDGSNFTLKIRSTKLEDSAMYFCASSAGLRNNQPQHFGDGTRLSIL.